The 15 T cell receptor beta chains below were found in one sample sequenced in a study of vaccination and CD4 T cells after COVID-19. Which antigens these TCRs recognize remains unknown. Treatment given: roughly 11-day PBMC culture with coronavirus spike peptide pools or control peptides (ViraFEST assay). The Oncomine TCR Beta short-read assay sequenced DNA from cultured CD4+ T cells. TCRdb fed the PCR reads into MiXCR, producing one record per CDR3 protein. The data hold 12,000 or so distinct CDR3 sequences, with more than 50% observed a single time. The sequencing input was CD4+ T cells from blood, cultured in vitro. The receptors were sampled from a human donor who had recovered from COVID-19.

The chain has TRBV5-8 and TRBJ2-2; perhaps TRBD2 as D (5 bases). The V and J ends lost 0 bases and 0 bases respectively, with 9 bases between them. Germline V gene lookup returns CDR1 SGHTS and CDR2 YDEGEE. The CDR3 spans 16 residues. The CDR3 DNA reads TGTGCCAGCAGCTTGGGAGCGGCCTCGAACACCGGGGAGCTGTTTTTT. Encoded protein: CASSLGAASNTGELFF.

The rearrangement links TRBV20-1 to TRBJ2-7; 9 nucleotides line up with TRBD2. This CDR3 has 19 residues. Germline-derived CDR1 and CDR2 are DFQATT and SNEGSKA (reference sequence). V shed 0 bases and J 4 bases; nucleotides not matched to a gene: 19. CDR3 DNA sequence: TGCAGTGCTAGAGATCTTCGCGGGACTAGCATGGAGAGGGTTTACGAGCAGTACTTC. Translating it yields CSARDLRGTSMERVYEQYF.

The V gene is TRBV28, the J gene TRBJ2-7, with 8 bases lining up with TRBD1. The CDR3 covers 15 residues. CDR1 and CDR2 (germline): MDHEN, SYDVKM. V lost 4 bases and J lost 4; bases outside the gene matches: 9. The CDR3 DNA reads as TGTGCCAGCAGTTCAACCGGACAGGGTGGGTACGAGCAGTACTTC. Its protein product is CASSSTGQGGYEQYF.

This clonotype was counted only a few times. The chain recombines TRBV6-1 with TRBJ2-2; tentative D call: TRBD1 (6 bases). Germline V CDR1 and CDR2: MNHNS, SASEGT. The CDR3 contains 18 residues. Trimming stripped 7 bases from V and 3 bases from J, with 24 bases between. The CDR3 DNA reads TGTGCCAGCATCCCTCCTCCGGGACACGGGAAGGACACCGGGGAGCTGTTTTTT. This translates into CASIPPPGHGKDTGELFF.

The chain employs TRBV20-1 and TRBJ2-5, with 14 bases that match TRBD2. Germline lookup yields CDR1 DFQATT and CDR2 SNEGSKA (reference sequence). The CDR3 spans 15 residues. Germline trimming cut 6 bases from V and 5 bases from J; bases unmatched to any gene: 8. The CDR3 region has the DNA TGCAGTGCGATCGGACTAGCGGGAGGCCCGGAGACCCAGTACTTC. This encodes CSAIGLAGGPETQYF.

The V gene is TRBV6-5, the J gene TRBJ1-2, with TRBD1 identical over 7 bases. The CDR3 has 14 amino acids. Looked up from germline, CDR1 is MNHEY and CDR2 is SVGAGI. With V trimmed by 4 bases and J by 8 bases, 10 bases remained unmatched. CDR3 bases: TGTGCCAGCAGTTTCAATGAGGGGGCCGGAGGCTACACCTTC. This translates into CASSFNEGAGGYTF.

A few counts support this clonotype. The chain carries TRBV20-1 and TRBJ2-3; weak D call: TRBD2 (7 bases). This CDR3 is built from 13 residues. CDR1 is DFQATT, CDR2 SNEGSKA, per germline (reference sequence). Trimming took off 2 bases at V and 8 bases at J, with 14 bases between the two ends. Here the CDR3 reads CSARHNREGTQYF. The CDR3 nucleotides are TGCAGTGCTAGACATAACAGGGAGGGTACGCAGTATTTT.

This chain uses TRBV19 with TRBJ2-7; D uncertain. V was clipped by 4 bases and J by 5 bases, with 6 bases between them. The V gene's germline CDR1 is LNHDA and CDR2 SQIVND (reference sequence). The CDR3 consists of 11 residues. CDR3 coding DNA: TGTGCCAGTAGTAACATGGACGAGCAGTACTTC. Protein sequence: CASSNMDEQYF. Variable domain in full (rest from reference TRBV19 and TRBJ2-7): DGGITQSPKYLFRKEGQNVTLSCEQNLNHDAMYWYRQDPGQGLRLIYYSQIVNDFQKGDIAEGYSVSREKKESFPLTVTSAQKNPTAFYLCASSNMDEQYFGPGTRLTVT.

The chain is built from TRBV20-1 and TRBJ1-2; D is ambiguous. The CDR3 consists of 13 residues. Germline assignment: CDR1 DFQATT and CDR2 SNEGSKA (reference sequence). Trimming took off 7 bases at V and 0 bases at J, with 12 bases between the two ends. CDR3 region: CSVIQFSNYGYTF. The CDR3 DNA follows: TGCAGTGTTATACAGTTTTCTAACTATGGCTACACCTTC.

This clonotype has a handful of counts. The chain combines TRBV14 with TRBJ2-3, with 13 nucleotides matching TRBD2. The CDR3 totals 17 residues. The V gene end was trimmed by 2 bases and the J gene end by 6 bases; junction bases not matched to a gene: 8. The germline gives CDR1 SGHDN, CDR2 FVKESK. DNA for the CDR3: TGTGCCAGCAGCCAACCTAAGGGACTAGCGGGATCGGATACGCAGTATTTT. The encoded protein is CASSQPKGLAGSDTQYF. Variable domain in full (rest from reference TRBV14 and TRBJ2-3): EAGVTQFPSHSVIEKGQTVTLRCDPISGHDNLYWYRRVMGKEIKFLLHFVKESKQDESGMPNNRFLAERTGGTYSTLKVQPAELEDSGVYFCASSQPKGLAGSDTQYFGPGTRLTVL.

The gene calls are TRBV20-1 and TRBJ2-3; the D gene is possibly TRBD2 (6 bases). The CDR3 length is 12 residues. Looked up from germline, CDR1 is DFQATT and CDR2 is SNEGSKA (reference sequence). V lost 3 bases and J lost 11, with 15 bases in between. The CDR3 DNA is TGCAGTGCTAGGCCTAGGGAGGTGGGGCAGTATTTT. Encoded protein: CSARPREVGQYF.

The J gene is TRBJ2-5, the V gene TRBV21-1; TRBD2 was called by the table and not checked on the DNA. TRBV21-1 is marked as a pseudogene. The CDR3 spans 21 residues. The CDR3 reads CASSPAGTSGRRVPIRETQYF. CDR3 sequence (DNA): TGTGCCAGCAGCCCCGCCGGGACTAGCGGGAGAAGGGTCCCCATTCGAGAGACCCAGTACTTC.

This clonotype has just a few counts. The V and J genes are TRBV15 and TRBJ1-6; 7 bases agree with TRBD1. The CDR3 is 17 residues long. V lost 2 bases and J lost 1; bases outside the gene matches: 5. Germline V lookup: CDR1 LNHNV, CDR2 YYDKDF (reference sequence). CDR3 nucleotides: TGTGCCACCAGCAGAAGCAACAGGGGTTCCTATAATTCACCCCTCCACTTT. Translation: CATSRSNRGSYNSPLHF.

V usage is TRBV5-1 and J usage is TRBJ2-7; TRBD1 matches 7 bases. V was pared by 2 bases and J by 3 bases, with 5 bases of the junction left unmatched. The germline V gene has CDR1 SGHRS and CDR2 YFSETQ. The CDR3 runs 14 residues. CDR3: CASSFDRALYEQYF. The CDR3, as DNA: TGCGCCAGCAGCTTCGACAGGGCCCTCTACGAGCAGTACTTC.

This clonotype was seen a single time. This rearrangement joins TRBV15 to TRBJ2-7; 12 bases are a match to TRBD2. Germline V CDR1 and CDR2: LNHNV, YYDKDF (reference sequence). The CDR3 runs 13 residues. The J segment lost 9 bases and the V segment lost 4 bases, leaving 4 bases of the junction unmatched. This CDR3 is CATSTTSGRAQYF. CDR3 nucleotide sequence: TGTGCCACCAGCACGACTAGCGGGAGAGCGCAGTACTTC.